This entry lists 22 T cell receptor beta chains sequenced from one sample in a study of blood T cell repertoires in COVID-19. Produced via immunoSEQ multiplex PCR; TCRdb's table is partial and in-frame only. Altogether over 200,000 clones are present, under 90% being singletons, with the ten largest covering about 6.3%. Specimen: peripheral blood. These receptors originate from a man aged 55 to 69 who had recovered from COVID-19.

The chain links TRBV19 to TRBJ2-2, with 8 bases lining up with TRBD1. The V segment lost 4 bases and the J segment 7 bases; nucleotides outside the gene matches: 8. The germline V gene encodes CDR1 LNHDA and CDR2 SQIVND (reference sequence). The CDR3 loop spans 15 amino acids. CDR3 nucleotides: TGTGCCAGTAGTACAACAGGGGGAAAGGGCGGGGAGCTGTTTTTT. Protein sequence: CASSTTGGKGGELFF.

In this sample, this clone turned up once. CDR3 nucleotides: TGTGCCAGCAGCCCCACGGACAGTCTTAATTCACCCCTCCACTTT. Protein sequence: CASSPTDSLNSPLHF. The chain recombines TRBV7-9 with TRBJ1-6, with D tentatively TRBD1 (6 bases). Trimming removed 5 bases at V and 6 bases at J, with 14 bases between. CDR1 is SEHNR, CDR2 FQNEAQ, per germline (reference sequence). The CDR3 is 15 residues long.

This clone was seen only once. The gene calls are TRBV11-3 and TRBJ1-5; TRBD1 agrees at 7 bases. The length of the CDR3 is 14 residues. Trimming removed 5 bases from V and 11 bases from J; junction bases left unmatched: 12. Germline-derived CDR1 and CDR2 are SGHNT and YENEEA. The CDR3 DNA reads TGTGCCAGCAGCGTAAAGGGGGCTGTTCGGTCCCAGCATTTT. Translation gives CASSVKGAVRSQHF.

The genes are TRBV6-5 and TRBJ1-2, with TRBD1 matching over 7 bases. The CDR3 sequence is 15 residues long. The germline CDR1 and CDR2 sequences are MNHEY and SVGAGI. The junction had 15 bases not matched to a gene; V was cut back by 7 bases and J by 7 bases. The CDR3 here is CASIIRDSSPGGYTF. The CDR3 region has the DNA TGTGCCAGCATTATCCGGGACAGTTCTCCGGGTGGCTACACCTTC.

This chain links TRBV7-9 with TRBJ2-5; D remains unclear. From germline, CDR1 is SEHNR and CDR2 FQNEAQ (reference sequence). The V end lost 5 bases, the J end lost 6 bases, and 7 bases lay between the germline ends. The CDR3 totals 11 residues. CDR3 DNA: TGTGCCAGCAGCCCATCCCAGACCCAGTACTTC. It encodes CASSPSQTQYF.

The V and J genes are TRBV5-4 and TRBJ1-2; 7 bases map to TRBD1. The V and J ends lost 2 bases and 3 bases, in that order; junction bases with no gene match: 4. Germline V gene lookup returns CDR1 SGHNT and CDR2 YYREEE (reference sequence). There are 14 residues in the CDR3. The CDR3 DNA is TGTGCCAGCAGCTTAAGTACAGGGGACTATGGCTACACCTTC. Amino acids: CASSLSTGDYGYTF.

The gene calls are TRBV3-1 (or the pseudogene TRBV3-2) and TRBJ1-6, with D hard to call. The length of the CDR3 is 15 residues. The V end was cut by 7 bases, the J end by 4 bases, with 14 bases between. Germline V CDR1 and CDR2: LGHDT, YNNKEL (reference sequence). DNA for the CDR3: TGTGCCAGCACCGCCCAAGAGGGTTATAATTCACCCCTCCACTTT. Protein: CASTAQEGYNSPLHF.

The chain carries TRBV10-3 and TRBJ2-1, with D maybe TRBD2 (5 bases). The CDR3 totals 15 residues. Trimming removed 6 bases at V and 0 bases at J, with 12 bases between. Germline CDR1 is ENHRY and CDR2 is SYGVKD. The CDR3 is CAIRGERSSYNEQFF. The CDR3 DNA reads TGTGCCATCAGGGGTGAGCGGAGCTCCTACAATGAGCAGTTCTTC.

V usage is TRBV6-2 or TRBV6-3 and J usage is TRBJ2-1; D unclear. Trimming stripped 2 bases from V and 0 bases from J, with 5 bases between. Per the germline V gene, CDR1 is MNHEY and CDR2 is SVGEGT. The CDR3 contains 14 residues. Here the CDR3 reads CASSYLSSYNEQFF. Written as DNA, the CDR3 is TGTGCCAGCAGTTACCTGAGCTCCTACAATGAGCAGTTCTTC.

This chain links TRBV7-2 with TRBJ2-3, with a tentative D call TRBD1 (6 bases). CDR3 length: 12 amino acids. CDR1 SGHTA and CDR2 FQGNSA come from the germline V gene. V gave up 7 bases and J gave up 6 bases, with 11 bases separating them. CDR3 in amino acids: CASTLTGDTQYF. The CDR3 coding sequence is TGTGCCAGCACCCTTACAGGGGATACGCAGTATTTT.

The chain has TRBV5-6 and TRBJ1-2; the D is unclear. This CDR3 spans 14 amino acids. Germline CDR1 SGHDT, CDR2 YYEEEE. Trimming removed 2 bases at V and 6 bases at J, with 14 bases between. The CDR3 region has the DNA TGTGCCAGCAGCTTTCGACGGGGAAAGGATGGCTACACCTTC. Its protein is CASSFRRGKDGYTF.

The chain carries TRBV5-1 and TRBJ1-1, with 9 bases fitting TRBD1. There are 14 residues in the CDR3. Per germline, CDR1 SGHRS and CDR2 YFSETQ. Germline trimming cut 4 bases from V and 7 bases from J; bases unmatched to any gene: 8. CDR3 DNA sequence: TGCGCCAGCAGCGGATTACAGGGGGCGGGTGAAGCTTTCTTT. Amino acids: CASSGLQGAGEAFF. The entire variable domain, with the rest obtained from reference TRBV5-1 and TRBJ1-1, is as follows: KAGVTQTPRYLIKTRGQQVTLSCSPISGHRSVSWYQQTPGQGLQFLFEYFSETQRNKGNFPGRFSGRQFSNSRSEMNVSTLELGDSALYLCASSGLQGAGEAFFGQGTRLTVV.

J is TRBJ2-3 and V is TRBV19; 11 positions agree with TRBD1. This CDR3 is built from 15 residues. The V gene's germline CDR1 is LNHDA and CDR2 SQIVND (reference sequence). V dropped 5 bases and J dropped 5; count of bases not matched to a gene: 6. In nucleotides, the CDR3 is TGTGCCAGTAGTCTCCGGACAGGGGGCGTAGATACGCAGTATTTT. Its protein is CASSLRTGGVDTQYF.

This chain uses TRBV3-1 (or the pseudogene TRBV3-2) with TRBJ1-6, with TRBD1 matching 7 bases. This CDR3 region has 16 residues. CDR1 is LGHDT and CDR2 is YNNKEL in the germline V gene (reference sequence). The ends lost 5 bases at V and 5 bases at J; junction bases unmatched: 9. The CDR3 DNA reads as TGTGCCAGCAGCTCGTTCACAGGGGCTAATAATTCACCCCTCCACTTT. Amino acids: CASSSFTGANNSPLHF.

The CDR3 sequence: CASSEVGLAGRNEQFF. CDR3 in DNA: TGTGCCAGCAGTGAGGTCGGACTAGCGGGGAGGAATGAGCAGTTCTTC. This chain uses TRBV2 with TRBJ2-1; 12 nucleotides line up with TRBD2. This CDR3 spans 16 amino acids. The germline V gene has CDR1 SNHLY and CDR2 FYNNEI. V shed 3 bases, J shed 7 bases, and the junction held 7 bases outside the gene matches. The variable domain in full, with the rest retrieved from reference TRBV2 and TRBJ2-1, is EPEVTQTPSHQVTQMGQEVILRCVPISNHLYFYWYRQILGQKVEFLVSFYNNEISEKSEIFDDQFSVERPDGSNFTLKIRSTKLEDSAMYFCASSEVGLAGRNEQFFGPGTRLTVL.

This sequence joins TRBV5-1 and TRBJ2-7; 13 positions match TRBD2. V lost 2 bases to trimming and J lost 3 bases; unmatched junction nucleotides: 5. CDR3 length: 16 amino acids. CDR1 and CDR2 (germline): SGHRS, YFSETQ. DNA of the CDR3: TGCGCCAGCAGCTTAGGGACTAGCGGGATAGGCTACGAGCAGTACTTC. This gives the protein CASSLGTSGIGYEQYF. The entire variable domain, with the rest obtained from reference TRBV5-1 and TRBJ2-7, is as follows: KAGVTQTPRYLIKTRGQQVTLSCSPISGHRSVSWYQQTPGQGLQFLFEYFSETQRNKGNFPGRFSGRQFSNSRSEMNVSTLELGDSALYLCASSLGTSGIGYEQYFGPGTRLTVT.

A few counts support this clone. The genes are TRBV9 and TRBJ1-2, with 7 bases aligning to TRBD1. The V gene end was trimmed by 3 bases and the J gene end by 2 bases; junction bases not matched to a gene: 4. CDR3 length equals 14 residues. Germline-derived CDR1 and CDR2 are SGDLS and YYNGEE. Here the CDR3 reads CASSGIGGNYGYTF. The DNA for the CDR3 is TGTGCCAGCAGCGGTATAGGGGGCAACTATGGCTACACCTTC.

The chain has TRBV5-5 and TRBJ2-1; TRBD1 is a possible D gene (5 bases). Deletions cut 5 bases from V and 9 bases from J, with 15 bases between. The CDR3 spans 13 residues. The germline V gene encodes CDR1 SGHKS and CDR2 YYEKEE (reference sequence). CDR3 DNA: TGTGCCAGCAGTCGACAGATGGTCGGTGAGCAGTTCTTC. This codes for CASSRQMVGEQFF.

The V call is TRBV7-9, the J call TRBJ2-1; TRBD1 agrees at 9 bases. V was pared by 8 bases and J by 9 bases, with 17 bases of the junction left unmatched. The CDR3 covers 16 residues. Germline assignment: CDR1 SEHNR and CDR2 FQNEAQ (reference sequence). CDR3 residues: CASGALGTGSGREQFF. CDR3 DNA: TGTGCCAGCGGCGCCCTTGGGACAGGGTCAGGGCGTGAGCAGTTCTTC. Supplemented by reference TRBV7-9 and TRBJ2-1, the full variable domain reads DTGVSQNPRHKITKRGQNVTFRCDPISEHNRLYWYRQTLGQGPEFLTYFQNEAQLEKSRLLSDRFSAERPKGSFSTLEIQRTEQGDSAMYLCASGALGTGSGREQFFGPGTRLTVL.

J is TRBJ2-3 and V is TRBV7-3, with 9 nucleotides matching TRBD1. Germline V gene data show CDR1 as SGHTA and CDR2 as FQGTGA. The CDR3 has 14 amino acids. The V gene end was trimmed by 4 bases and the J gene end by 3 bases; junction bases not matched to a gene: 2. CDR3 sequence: CASSSGQGTDTQYF. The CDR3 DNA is TGTGCCAGCAGCTCGGGACAGGGAACAGATACGCAGTATTTT.

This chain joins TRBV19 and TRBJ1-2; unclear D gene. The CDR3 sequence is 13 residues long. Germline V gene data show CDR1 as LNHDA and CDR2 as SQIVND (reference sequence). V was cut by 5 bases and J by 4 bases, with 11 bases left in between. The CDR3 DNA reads TGTGCCAGTAGTGACGCGGTCGCCTATGGCTACACCTTC. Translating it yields CASSDAVAYGYTF.

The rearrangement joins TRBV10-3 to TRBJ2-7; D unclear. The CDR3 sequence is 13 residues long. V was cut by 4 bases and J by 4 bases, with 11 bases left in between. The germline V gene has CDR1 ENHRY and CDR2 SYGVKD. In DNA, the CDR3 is TGTGCCATCAGTGCCCAGTCGGGTTACGAGCAGTACTTC. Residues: CAISAQSGYEQYF.